This entry features one TCR beta chain sequence. The entry originates in a study of blood T cell repertoires in COVID-19. At the level of the study: The origin of the acute and convalescent COVID-19 samples was the United States, Italy and Spain. Sample material is recorded as cDNA or gDNA derived from T cells, B-cell-depleted T cells, or PBMCs.

Per the study methods: Researchers report that nucleated cell counts were estimated from reference gene primer amplification. Generated by immunoSEQ multiplex PCR, the TCRdb table keeps only in-frame clones and is missing some. V and J calls plus clone size are reproduced from that table; the DNA served to infer D and trimming. The sample lists about 190,000 clones, around three quarters occurring once. V dropped 2 bases and J dropped 5 bases, with 8 bases sitting between them. The CDR3 runs to 13 residues. The germline gives CDR1 SGHTA, CDR2 FQGTGA. This TCR was sampled from a man aged 55 to 70 with active or convalescent COVID-19. V is TRBV7-3 and J is TRBJ2-3; the D gene is possibly TRBD1 (7 bases). Sequencing was performed on peripheral blood. As DNA, the CDR3 is TGTGCCAGCAGCTTACAGGGGGGAGATACGCAGTATTTT. Translation gives CASSLQGGDTQYF.